What follows are 8 T cell receptor beta chains derived from one specimen sequenced in a study of control samples from healthy donors and cancer patients. Sequencing used immunoSEQ multiplex PCR; TCRdb keeps in-frame clones, though not all of them. Of around 55,000 clones in the sample, around 90% were seen once. The sample consisted of blood. These receptors were collected from a man aged 45-65 years in good health.

The V gene is TRBV2, the J gene TRBJ2-3, with D uncertain. CDR1 is SNHLY and CDR2 is FYNNEI in the germline V gene. There are 15 residues in the CDR3. V was trimmed by 4 bases and J by 2 bases, leaving 13 bases between them. The CDR3 DNA follows: TGTGCCAGCAGTGTCGACATGGGGAACACAGATACGCAGTATTTT. Amino acids: CASSVDMGNTDTQYF. The variable domain in full, completed from reference TRBV2 and TRBJ2-3, reads EPEVTQTPSHQVTQMGQEVILRCVPISNHLYFYWYRQILGQKVEFLVSFYNNEISEKSEIFDDQFSVERPDGSNFTLKIRSTKLEDSAMYFCASSVDMGNTDTQYFGPGTRLTVL.

The chain uses TRBV7-6 and TRBJ1-2; D is undetermined. The CDR3 has 16 amino acids. The V and J ends lost 5 bases and 2 bases respectively, with 18 bases between them. From germline, CDR1 is SGHVS and CDR2 FNYEAQ. The CDR3 reads CASSPRFGIENYGYTF. CDR3 sequence (DNA): TGTGCCAGCAGCCCCCGGTTCGGCATTGAGAACTATGGCTACACCTTC.

The V call is TRBV7-9, the J call TRBJ1-4, with TRBD1 as a possible D gene (6 bases). The CDR3 is 15 residues long. Germline V lookup: CDR1 SEHNR, CDR2 FQNEAQ (reference sequence). V was pared by 5 bases and J by 4 bases, with 14 bases between. The CDR3 is CASSPGAHRNEKLFF. CDR3 coding DNA: TGTGCCAGCAGCCCGGGGGCGCACCGTAATGAAAAACTGTTTTTT.

The chain's CDR3 is CASSSPLWHGYTF. The CDR3 DNA sequence: TGTGCCAGCAGCTCACCCCTGTGGCATGGCTACACCTTC. The V and J genes are TRBV11-2 and TRBJ1-2, with unresolved D. CDR3 size: 13 residues. V gave up 4 bases and J gave up 6 bases, with 12 bases separating them. CDR1 and CDR2 from the germline V gene are SGHAT and FQNNGV.

The chain joins TRBV11-3 to TRBJ2-3; no clear D. The CDR3 covers 14 residues. The germline V gene encodes CDR1 SGHNT and CDR2 YENEEA. The V gene lost 1 base and the J gene lost 1 base, with 6 bases spanning the gap. CDR3 nucleotide sequence: TGTGCCAGCAGCTTAGGGCAAGGCACAGATACGCAGTATTTT. Its translation is CASSLGQGTDTQYF.

CDR3 in amino acids: CASSRDGENTEAFF. CDR3 bases: TGCGCCAGCAGCCGGGACGGAGAAAACACTGAAGCTTTCTTT. V and J are TRBV5-1 and TRBJ1-1; tentatively, D is TRBD1 (5 bases). The CDR3 contains 14 residues. CDR1 SGHRS and CDR2 YFSETQ come from the germline V gene. With 4 bases removed from V and 2 bases from J, the gap between germline ends came to 12 bases.

This clone was picked up one time. The chain links TRBV24-1 to TRBJ2-1; maybe TRBD2 (5 bases). The CDR3 totals 15 residues. Germline assignment: CDR1 KGHDR and CDR2 SFDVKD. Between the trimmed V and J ends, which lost 1 base and 11 bases, there was a span of 17 bases. The CDR3 DNA reads as TGTGCCACCAGTGATTTAGGAGCCCTAGCTAACAAGCAGTTCTTC. Its translation is CATSDLGALANKQFF.

The sample holds a few counts of this clone. J is TRBJ1-4 and V is TRBV28, with 7 bases identical to TRBD1. The CDR3 loop spans 16 amino acids. Trimming took 0 bases from V and 4 from J; bases not matched to a gene: 5. CDR1 is MDHEN and CDR2 is SYDVKM in the germline V gene. CDR3 sequence: CASSLWGQTVNEKLFF. The CDR3 DNA follows: TGTGCCAGCAGTTTATGGGGACAGACTGTTAATGAAAAACTGTTTTTT.